A single sample gave rise to the 18 T cell receptor beta chains below, sequenced in a study of T cell responses to AZD1222 COVID-19 vaccine. TCRdb keeps only in-frame clones here, not all; method: immunoSEQ multiplex PCR. This sample has some 120,000 clones, with about 90% found just once. The material was peripheral blood, obtained on day 0 of AZD1222 vaccination. The receptors derive from an adult in good health.

This clone was counted between two and nine times. This sequence joins TRBV19 and TRBJ2-7; 7 bases are shared with TRBD2. This CDR3 is 13 amino acids long. Trimming took 6 bases from V and 3 from J; bases not matched to a gene: 5. The germline V gene has CDR1 LNHDA and CDR2 SQIVND (reference sequence). CDR3 residues: CASSEGDYYEQYF. The CDR3 nucleotides read TGTGCCAGTAGCGAAGGGGACTACTACGAGCAGTACTTC.

This chain uses TRBV27 with TRBJ1-2; 8 nucleotides match TRBD1. CDR1 MNHEY and CDR2 SMNVEV come from the germline V gene (reference sequence). Unmatched junction bases numbered 7, after V lost 0 bases and J lost 4 bases. The CDR3 length is 16 residues. In DNA form, the CDR3 reads TGTGCCAGCAGTTTATCGCGGGGACAGGCAGCCTATGGCTACACCTTC. Its translation is CASSLSRGQAAYGYTF.

The chain uses TRBV12-5 and TRBJ1-5; D is ambiguous. The CDR3 loop spans 14 amino acids. Trimming stripped 6 bases from V and 0 bases from J, with 9 bases between. Looked up from germline, CDR1 is LGHNT and CDR2 is FRNRAP. The CDR3 DNA follows: TGTGCTAGTGGGTCCGACGGTAGCAATCAGCCCCAGCATTTT. It codes for CASGSDGSNQPQHF.

This chain connects TRBV5-6 to TRBJ2-7; TRBD2 agrees at 8 bases. The J segment lost 6 bases and the V segment lost 0 bases, leaving 8 bases of the junction unmatched. CDR1 is SGHDT and CDR2 is YYEEEE in the germline V gene. The CDR3 length is 15 residues. CDR3: CASSLVAGRRAEQYF. DNA for the CDR3: TGTGCCAGCAGCTTGGTAGCGGGGAGAAGGGCCGAGCAGTACTTC.

The rearrangement links TRBV6-5 to TRBJ2-7; 7 nucleotides match TRBD2. V trimming: 5 bases; J trimming: 6 bases; junction bases outside the gene matches: 13. The germline gives CDR1 MNHEY, CDR2 SVGAGI. The CDR3 is 15 residues long. The CDR3: CASSSPGRGSPEQYF. In DNA, the CDR3 is TGTGCCAGCAGTAGCCCCGGCCGCGGGAGCCCCGAGCAGTACTTC.

This CDR3 is CASSLGIQVNGVSYEQYF. The CDR3 bases are TGTGCCAGCAGCTTGGGGATACAGGTTAATGGGGTCTCCTACGAGCAGTACTTC. The V call is TRBV13, the J call TRBJ2-7; tentatively, D is TRBD1 (5 bases). V was trimmed by 3 bases and J by 0 bases, leaving 21 bases between them. The CDR3 spans 18 residues. The germline V gene encodes CDR1 PRHDT and CDR2 FYEKMQ (reference sequence).

This chain joins TRBV30 and TRBJ1-5; weak D call: TRBD1 (5 bases). The CDR3 is 15 residues long. Trimming took 0 bases from V and 2 from J, leaving 11 bases between them. Per germline, CDR1 GTSNPN and CDR2 SVGIG (reference sequence). CDR3 DNA sequence: TGTGCCTGGAGTGTTCGCGGGGGGGGCAATCAGCCCCAGCATTTT. Amino acid sequence: CAWSVRGGGNQPQHF. Combining the CDR3 with reference TRBV30 and TRBJ1-5 gives the whole variable domain SQTIHQWPATLVQPVGSPLSLECTVEGTSNPNLYWYRQAAGRGLQLLFYSVGIGQISSEVPQNLSASRPQDRQFILSSKKLLLSDSGFYLCAWSVRGGGNQPQHFGDGTRLSIL.

The V gene is TRBV6-5, the J gene TRBJ1-1; no firm D call. CDR3 length: 14 residues. Germline assignment: CDR1 MNHEY and CDR2 SVGAGI. V gave up 2 bases and J gave up 0 bases, with 7 bases separating them. The CDR3 DNA follows: TGTGCCAGCAGTTACGCGGAGATGAACACTGAAGCTTTCTTT. Translating it yields CASSYAEMNTEAFF.

The V gene is TRBV11-2, the J gene TRBJ2-5; 11 nucleotides match TRBD1. The CDR3 spans 14 residues. The V gene's germline CDR1 is SGHAT and CDR2 FQNNGV. V was pared by 4 bases and J by 10 bases, with 8 bases of the junction left unmatched. In nucleotides, the CDR3 is TGTGCCAGCAGCTGGGACAGGGGGACAAGTGGCCAGTACTTC. As protein: CASSWDRGTSGQYF.

CDR3 sequence (DNA): TGTGCCAGCAGTGAAATTCAGACAGGGGGCTATGGCTACACCTTC. Translating it yields CASSEIQTGGYGYTF. V is TRBV6-1 and J is TRBJ1-2; 9 bases map to TRBD1. This CDR3 region has 15 residues. Per the germline V gene, CDR1 is MNHNS and CDR2 is SASEGT. V dropped 2 bases and J dropped 4; count of bases not matched to a gene: 5.

This sequence joins TRBV6-5 and TRBJ1-1; the D gene is possibly TRBD1 (5 bases). There are 14 residues in the CDR3. V dropped 7 bases and J dropped 4 bases, with 16 bases sitting between them. Germline loops: CDR1 MNHEY, CDR2 SVGAGI. DNA for the CDR3: TGTGCCAGCACCTCCCAGGGCTGGAGCACTGAAGCTTTCTTT. Its translation: CASTSQGWSTEAFF.

The chain couples TRBV2 to TRBJ2-7, with 8 nucleotides matching TRBD2. The CDR3 runs to 14 residues. In germline, CDR1 is SNHLY, CDR2 FYNNEI. The junction had 2 bases not matched to a gene; V was cut back by 3 bases and J by 1 base. The CDR3 DNA reads as TGTGCCAGCAGTGATGCTAGCGGGTCCTACGAGCAGTACTTC. Translation gives CASSDASGSYEQYF.

This clone came up once. The chain carries TRBV7-2 and TRBJ2-1, with 7 bases aligning to TRBD1. This CDR3 has 16 amino acids. Germline V gives CDR1 SGHTA, CDR2 FQGNSA. Trimming cost V 5 bases and J 9 bases; bases outside gene matches: 16. CDR3 region: CASSMRSRTGDPEQFF. The CDR3 bases are TGTGCCAGCAGCATGCGTAGTCGCACAGGGGATCCTGAGCAGTTCTTC.

The chain employs TRBV19 and TRBJ1-5; TRBD1 might be the D (5 bases). Trimming stripped 5 bases from V and 5 bases from J, with 19 bases between. The CDR3 is made up of 16 amino acids. Germline-derived CDR1 and CDR2 are LNHDA and SQIVND (reference sequence). CDR3 region: CASSLFLGGRDQPQHF. The DNA for the CDR3 is TGTGCCAGTAGTCTTTTTTTGGGGGGACGAGATCAGCCCCAGCATTTT.

CDR3 residues: CASSPQLGNYGYTF. For the CDR3, the DNA is TGCGCCAGCAGCCCGCAACTTGGTAACTATGGCTACACCTTC. The chain recombines TRBV4-1 with TRBJ1-2; no clear D. The CDR3 contains 14 residues. Per germline, CDR1 MGHRA and CDR2 YSYEKL. Trimming shortened V by 4 bases and J by 1 base, and 10 bases separated the two germline ends.

The V call is TRBV20-1, the J call TRBJ1-3; D possibly corresponds to TRBD1 (5 bases). Trimming pared 3 bases from V and 6 bases from J, leaving 6 bases between. The germline CDR1 and CDR2 sequences are DFQATT and SNEGSKA (reference sequence). This CDR3 comprises 11 residues. Here the CDR3 DNA reads TGCAGTGCTAGGGGGGAAAACACCATATATTTT. It encodes CSARGENTIYF.

The V gene is TRBV5-1, the J gene TRBJ2-7; weak D call: TRBD1 (6 bases). V was shortened by 0 bases and J by 1 base, with 11 bases between the two germline ends. The germline CDR1 and CDR2 sequences are SGHRS and YFSETQ. The CDR3 runs 15 residues. The CDR3 loop reads CASSLVAGTSYEQYF. CDR3 sequence (DNA): TGCGCCAGCAGCTTGGTGGCCGGGACATCCTACGAGCAGTACTTC.

V gene TRBV5-5 combines with J gene TRBJ2-7; unclear D gene. Germline V gene sequence: CDR1 SGHKS, CDR2 YYEKEE (reference sequence). The V end lost 4 bases, the J end lost 7 bases, and 12 bases lay between the germline ends. The CDR3 is 12 residues long. CDR3 nucleotide sequence: TGTGCCAGCAGCCCCGCCGATAGGGAGCAGTACTTC. Translation gives CASSPADREQYF.